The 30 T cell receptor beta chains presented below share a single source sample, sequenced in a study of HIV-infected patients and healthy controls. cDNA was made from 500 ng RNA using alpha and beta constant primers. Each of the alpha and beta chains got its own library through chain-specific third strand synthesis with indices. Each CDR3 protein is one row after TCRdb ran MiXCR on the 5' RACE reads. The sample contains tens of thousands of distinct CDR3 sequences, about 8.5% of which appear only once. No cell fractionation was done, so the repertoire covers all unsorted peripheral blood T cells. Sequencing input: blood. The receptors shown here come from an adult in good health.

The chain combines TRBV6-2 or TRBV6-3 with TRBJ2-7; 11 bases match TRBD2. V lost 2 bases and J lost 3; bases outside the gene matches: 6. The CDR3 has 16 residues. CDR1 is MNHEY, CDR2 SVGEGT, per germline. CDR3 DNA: TGTGCCAGCAGTTACCTTAGACTAGCGGGGATCTACGAGCAGTACTTC. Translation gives CASSYLRLAGIYEQYF.

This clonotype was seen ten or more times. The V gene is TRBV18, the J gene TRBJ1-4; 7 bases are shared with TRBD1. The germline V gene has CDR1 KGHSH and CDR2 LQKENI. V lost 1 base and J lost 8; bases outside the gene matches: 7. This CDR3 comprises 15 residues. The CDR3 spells CASSPRDREDEKLFF. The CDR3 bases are TGTGCCAGCTCACCACGTGACAGGGAGGACGAAAAACTGTTTTTT.

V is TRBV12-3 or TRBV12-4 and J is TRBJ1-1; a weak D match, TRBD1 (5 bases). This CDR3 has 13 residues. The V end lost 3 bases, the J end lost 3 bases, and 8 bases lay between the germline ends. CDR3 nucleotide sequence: TGTGCCAGCAGTTTCGGGGGTTACACTGAAGCTTTCTTT. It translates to CASSFGGYTEAFF.

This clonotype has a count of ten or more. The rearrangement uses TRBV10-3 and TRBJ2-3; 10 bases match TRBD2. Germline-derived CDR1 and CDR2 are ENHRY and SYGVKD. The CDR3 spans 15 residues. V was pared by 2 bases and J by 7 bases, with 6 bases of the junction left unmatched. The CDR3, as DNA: TGTGCCATCAGTGAGGGGACTAGCGCCGCTCATACGCAGTATTTT. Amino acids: CAISEGTSAAHTQYF.

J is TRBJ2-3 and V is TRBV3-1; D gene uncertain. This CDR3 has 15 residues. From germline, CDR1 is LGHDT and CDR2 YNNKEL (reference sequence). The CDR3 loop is CERGSKGNSTDTQYF. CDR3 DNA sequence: TGTGAAAGAGGCTCAAAAGGGAATAGCACAGATACGCAGTATTTT.

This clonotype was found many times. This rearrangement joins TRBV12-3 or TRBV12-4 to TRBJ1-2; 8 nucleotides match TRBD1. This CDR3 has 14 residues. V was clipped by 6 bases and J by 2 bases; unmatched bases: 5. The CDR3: CASSWTGTNYGYTF. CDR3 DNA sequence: TGTGCCAGCAGCTGGACAGGGACGAACTATGGCTACACCTTC.

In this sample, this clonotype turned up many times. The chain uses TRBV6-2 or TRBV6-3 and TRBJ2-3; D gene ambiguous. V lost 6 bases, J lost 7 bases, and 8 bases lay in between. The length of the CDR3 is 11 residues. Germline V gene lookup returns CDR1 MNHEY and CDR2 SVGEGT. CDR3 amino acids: CASSSRYTQYF. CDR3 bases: TGTGCCAGCAGCTCCCGTTATACGCAGTATTTT.

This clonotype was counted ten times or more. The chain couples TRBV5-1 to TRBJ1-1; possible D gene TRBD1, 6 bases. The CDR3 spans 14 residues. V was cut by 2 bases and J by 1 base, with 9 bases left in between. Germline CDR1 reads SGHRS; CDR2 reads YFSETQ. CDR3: CASSLQGQNTEAFF. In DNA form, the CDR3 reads TGCGCCAGCAGCTTACAGGGTCAGAACACTGAAGCTTTCTTT.

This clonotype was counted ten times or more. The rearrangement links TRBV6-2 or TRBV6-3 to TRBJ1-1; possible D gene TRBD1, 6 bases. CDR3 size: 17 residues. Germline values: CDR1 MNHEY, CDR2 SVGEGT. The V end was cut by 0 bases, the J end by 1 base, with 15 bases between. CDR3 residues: CASSYSIGRGQNTEAFF. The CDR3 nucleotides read TGTGCCAGCAGTTACTCGATCGGCAGGGGACAGAACACTGAAGCTTTCTTT.

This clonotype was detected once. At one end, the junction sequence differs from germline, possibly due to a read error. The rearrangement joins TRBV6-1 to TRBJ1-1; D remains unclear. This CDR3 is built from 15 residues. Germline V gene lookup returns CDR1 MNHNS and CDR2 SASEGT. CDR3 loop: CERSEAKVGNNEAFF. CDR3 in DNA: TGTGAAAGAAGTGAAGCGAAGGTGGGGAACAATGAAGCTTTCTTT.

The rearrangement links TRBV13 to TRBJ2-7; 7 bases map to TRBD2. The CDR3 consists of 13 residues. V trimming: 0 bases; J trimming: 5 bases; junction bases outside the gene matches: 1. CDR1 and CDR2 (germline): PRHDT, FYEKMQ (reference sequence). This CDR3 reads CASSLGRGNEQYF. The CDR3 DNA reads TGTGCCAGCAGCTTAGGGCGGGGGAACGAGCAGTACTTC.

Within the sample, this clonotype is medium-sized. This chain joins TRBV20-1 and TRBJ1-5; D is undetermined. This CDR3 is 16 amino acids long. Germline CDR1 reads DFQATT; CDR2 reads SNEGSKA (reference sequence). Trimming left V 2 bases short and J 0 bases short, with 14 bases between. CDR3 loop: CSARPSAAYSNQPQHF. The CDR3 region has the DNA TGCAGTGCTAGACCGTCAGCCGCTTATAGCAATCAGCCCCAGCATTTT.

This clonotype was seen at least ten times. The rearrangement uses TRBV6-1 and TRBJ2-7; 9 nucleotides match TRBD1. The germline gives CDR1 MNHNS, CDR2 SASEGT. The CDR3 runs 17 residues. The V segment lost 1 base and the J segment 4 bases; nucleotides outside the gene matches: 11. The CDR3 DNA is TGTGCCAGCAGTGAAGTATTGGGCCCGGGACAGGGATACGAGCAGTACTTC. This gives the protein CASSEVLGPGQGYEQYF.

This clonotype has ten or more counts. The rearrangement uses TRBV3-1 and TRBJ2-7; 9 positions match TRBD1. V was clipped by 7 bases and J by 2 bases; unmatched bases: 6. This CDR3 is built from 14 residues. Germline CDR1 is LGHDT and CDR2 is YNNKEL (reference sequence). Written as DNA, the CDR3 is TGTGCCAGCACCCCGGGACAGGGAACCTACGAGCAGTACTTC. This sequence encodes CASTPGQGTYEQYF.

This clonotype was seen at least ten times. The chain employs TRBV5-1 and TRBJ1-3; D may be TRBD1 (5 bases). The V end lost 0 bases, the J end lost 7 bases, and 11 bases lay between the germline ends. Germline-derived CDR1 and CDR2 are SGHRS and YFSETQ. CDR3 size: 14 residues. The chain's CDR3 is CASSLEGRANTIYF. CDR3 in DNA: TGCGCCAGCAGCTTGGAGGGCAGGGCGAACACCATATATTTT. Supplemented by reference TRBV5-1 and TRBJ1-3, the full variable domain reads KAGVTQTPRYLIKTRGQQVTLSCSPISGHRSVSWYQQTPGQGLQFLFEYFSETQRNKGNFPGRFSGRQFSNSRSEMNVSTLELGDSALYLCASSLEGRANTIYFGEGSWLTVV.

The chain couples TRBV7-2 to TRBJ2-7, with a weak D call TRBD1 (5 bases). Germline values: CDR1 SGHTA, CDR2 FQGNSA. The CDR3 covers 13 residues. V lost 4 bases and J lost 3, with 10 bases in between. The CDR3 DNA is TGTGCCAGCAGCTCCAGGGTTGGCTACGAGCAGTACTTC. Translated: CASSSRVGYEQYF.

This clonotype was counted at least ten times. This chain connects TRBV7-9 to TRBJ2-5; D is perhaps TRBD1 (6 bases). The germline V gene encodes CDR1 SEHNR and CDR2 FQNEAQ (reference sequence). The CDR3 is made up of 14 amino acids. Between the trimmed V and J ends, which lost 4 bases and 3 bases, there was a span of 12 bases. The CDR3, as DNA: TGTGCCAGCAGCTCGTACAGGGCCGAAGAGACCCAGTACTTC. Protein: CASSSYRAEETQYF.

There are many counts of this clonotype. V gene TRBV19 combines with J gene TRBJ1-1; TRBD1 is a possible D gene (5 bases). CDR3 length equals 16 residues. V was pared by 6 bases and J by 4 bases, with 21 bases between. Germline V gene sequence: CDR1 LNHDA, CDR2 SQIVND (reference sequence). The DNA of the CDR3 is TGTGCCAGTAGACCCAGGCCGGGACCGCGGGGCACTGAAGCTTTCTTT. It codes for CASRPRPGPRGTEAFF. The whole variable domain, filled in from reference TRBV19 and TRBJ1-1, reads DGGITQSPKYLFRKEGQNVTLSCEQNLNHDAMYWYRQDPGQGLRLIYYSQIVNDFQKGDIAEGYSVSREKKESFPLTVTSAQKNPTAFYLCASRPRPGPRGTEAFFGQGTRLTVV.

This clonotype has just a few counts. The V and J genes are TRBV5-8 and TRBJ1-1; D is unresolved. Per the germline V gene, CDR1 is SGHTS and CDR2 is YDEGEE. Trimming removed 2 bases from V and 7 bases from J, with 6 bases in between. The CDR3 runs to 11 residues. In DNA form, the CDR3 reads TGTGCCAGCAGCTTTGCACGTGAAGCTTTCTTT. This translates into CASSFAREAFF. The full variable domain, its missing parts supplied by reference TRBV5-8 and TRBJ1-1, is EAGVTQSPTHLIKTRGQQATLRCSPISGHTSVYWYQQALGLGLQFLLWYDEGEERNRGNFPPRFSGRQFPNYSSELNVNALELEDSALYLCASSFAREAFFGQGTRLTVV.

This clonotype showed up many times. CDR3 sequence: CASSIVEGYGYTF. The CDR3 region has the DNA TGTGCCAGTAGTATAGTAGAGGGCTATGGCTACACCTTC. V and J are TRBV19 and TRBJ1-2; D not resolved. Germline CDR1 is LNHDA and CDR2 is SQIVND (reference sequence). V was pared by 1 base and J by 4 bases, with 7 bases between. The CDR3 spans 13 residues.

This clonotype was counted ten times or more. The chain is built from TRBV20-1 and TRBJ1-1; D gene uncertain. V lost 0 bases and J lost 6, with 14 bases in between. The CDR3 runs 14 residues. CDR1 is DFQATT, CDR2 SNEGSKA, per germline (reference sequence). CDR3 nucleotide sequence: TGCAGTGCTAGAGATTCGGTAGGGAAGGCTGAAGCTTTCTTT. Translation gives CSARDSVGKAEAFF.

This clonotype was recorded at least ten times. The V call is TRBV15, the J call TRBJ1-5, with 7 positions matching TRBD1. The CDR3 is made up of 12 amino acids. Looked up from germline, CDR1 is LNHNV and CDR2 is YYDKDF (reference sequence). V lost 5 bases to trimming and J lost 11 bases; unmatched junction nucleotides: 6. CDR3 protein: CATSQGGRAQHF. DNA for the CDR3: TGTGCCACCAGCCAGGGGGGTAGGGCCCAGCATTTT.

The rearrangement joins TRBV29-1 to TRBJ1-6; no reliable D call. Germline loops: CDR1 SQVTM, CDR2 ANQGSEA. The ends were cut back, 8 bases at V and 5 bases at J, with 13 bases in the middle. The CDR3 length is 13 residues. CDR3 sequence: CSFREVDNSPLHF. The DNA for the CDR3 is TGCAGCTTCCGGGAGGTAGATAATTCACCCCTCCACTTT. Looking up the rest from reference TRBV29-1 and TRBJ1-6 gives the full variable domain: SAVISQKPSRDICQRGTSLTIQCQVDSQVTMMFWYRQQPGQSLTLIATANQGSEATYESGFVIDKFPISRPNLTFSTLTVSNMSPEDSSIYLCSFREVDNSPLHFGNGTRLTVT.

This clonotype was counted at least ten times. Here the CDR3 DNA reads TGTGCCAGCAGTGACACAGCAGACACCTACAATGAGCAGTTCTTC. This translates into CASSDTADTYNEQFF. The V call is TRBV6-4, the J call TRBJ2-1; the D is unclear. The ends were cut back, 2 bases at V and 2 bases at J, with 10 bases in the middle. Germline V gene lookup returns CDR1 MRHNA and CDR2 SNTAGT. CDR3 length: 15 amino acids.

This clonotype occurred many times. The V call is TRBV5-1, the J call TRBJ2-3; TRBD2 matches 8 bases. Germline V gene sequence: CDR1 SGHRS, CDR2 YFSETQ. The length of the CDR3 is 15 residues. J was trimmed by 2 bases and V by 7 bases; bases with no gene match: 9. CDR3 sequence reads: CASQKRGPDTDTQYF. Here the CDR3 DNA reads TGCGCCAGCCAAAAGCGGGGGCCTGACACAGATACGCAGTATTTT.

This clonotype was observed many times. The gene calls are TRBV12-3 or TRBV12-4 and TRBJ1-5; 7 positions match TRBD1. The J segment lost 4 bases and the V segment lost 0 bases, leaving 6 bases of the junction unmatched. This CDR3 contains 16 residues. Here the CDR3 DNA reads TGTGCCAGCAGTTTAGCCACAGGGGTGTGGAATCAGCCCCAGCATTTT. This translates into CASSLATGVWNQPQHF.

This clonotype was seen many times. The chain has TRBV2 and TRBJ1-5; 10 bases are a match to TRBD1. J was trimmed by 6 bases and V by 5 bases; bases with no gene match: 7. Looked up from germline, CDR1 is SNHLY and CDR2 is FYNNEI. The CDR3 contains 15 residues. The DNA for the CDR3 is TGTGCCAGCAGTCCTAGACAGGGGGCAGGTCAGCCCCAGCATTTT. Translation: CASSPRQGAGQPQHF.

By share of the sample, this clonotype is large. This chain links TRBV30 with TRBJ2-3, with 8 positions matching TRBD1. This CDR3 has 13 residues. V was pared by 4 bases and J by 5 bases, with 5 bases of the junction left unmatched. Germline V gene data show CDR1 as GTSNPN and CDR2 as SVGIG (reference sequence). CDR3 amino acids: CAWTGGFLDTQYF. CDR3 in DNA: TGTGCCTGGACAGGGGGCTTCTTAGATACGCAGTATTTT.

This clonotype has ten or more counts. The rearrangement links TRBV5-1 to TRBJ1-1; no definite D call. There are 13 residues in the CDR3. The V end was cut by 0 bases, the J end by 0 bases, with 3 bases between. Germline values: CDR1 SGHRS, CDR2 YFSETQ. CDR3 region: CASSLALNTEAFF. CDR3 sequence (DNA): TGCGCCAGCAGCTTGGCCCTGAACACTGAAGCTTTCTTT.

For the CDR3, the DNA is TGCGCCAGCAGCTTGGAGGGGGCGGACAATCAGCCCCAGCATTTT. It translates to CASSLEGADNQPQHF. This chain connects TRBV5-1 to TRBJ1-5, with 7 bases identical to TRBD1. The CDR3 length is 15 residues. Looked up from germline, CDR1 is SGHRS and CDR2 is YFSETQ. Trimming removed 0 bases from V and 3 bases from J; junction bases left unmatched: 3.